The 18 T cell receptor beta chains presented below share a single source sample, sequenced in a study of early T cells in non-severe SARS-CoV-2 infection. TCRdb re-analysed the 5' RACE reads in MiXCR, keeping a single row per CDR3 protein. The sample consists of about 56,000 distinct CDR3 sequences, roughly 16% of them appearing once. The source was whole blood, collected at baseline. The receptors originated from an adult who was a healthcare worker with PCR-confirmed SARS-CoV-2 infection or an uninfected control (not recorded which).

The J gene is TRBJ1-1, the V gene TRBV20-1, with D possibly TRBD1 on 6 matching bases. V was pared by 2 bases and J by 8 bases, with 12 bases between. The CDR3 has 12 residues. The germline V gene has CDR1 DFQATT and CDR2 SNEGSKA (reference sequence). The CDR3 region is CSARNREREAFF. Here the CDR3 DNA reads TGCAGTGCTAGAAACAGGGAGAGGGAAGCTTTCTTT.

Only a few counts were recorded for this clonotype. CDR3 sequence (DNA): TGTGCCAGCAGGACAGGGCGGTCCTATAATTCACCCCTCCACTTT. It specifies CASRTGRSYNSPLHF. The rearrangement links TRBV28 to TRBJ1-6; 7 bases are shared with TRBD1. The junction had 3 bases not matched to a gene; V was cut back by 6 bases and J by 1 base. The CDR3 covers 15 residues. Germline V CDR1 and CDR2: MDHEN, SYDVKM.

The chain has TRBV6-1 and TRBJ2-3; TRBD2 agrees at 7 bases. Trimming took 4 bases from V and 3 from J; bases not matched to a gene: 10. Germline loops: CDR1 MNHNS, CDR2 SASEGT. There are 16 residues in the CDR3. CDR3 DNA: TGTGCCAGCAGTGGGACTAGTCTGATTCCGACAGATACGCAGTATTTT. Its translation: CASSGTSLIPTDTQYF.

This clonotype turned up a few times. The J gene is TRBJ2-4, the V gene TRBV27; possible D gene TRBD1, 6 bases. Germline CDR1 is MNHEY and CDR2 is SMNVEV (reference sequence). The V end lost 3 bases, the J end lost 9 bases, and 15 bases lay between the germline ends. The CDR3 is made up of 14 amino acids. CDR3 bases: TGTGCCAGCAGTTTTGGAAGGGGGTTTGGCATTCAGTACTTC. Translation: CASSFGRGFGIQYF.

This clonotype was seen repeatedly, ten times or more. In nucleotides, the CDR3 is TGTGCCAGCAGCCCGACACTAGCGGGGGGTACGGGCACCGGGGAGCTGTTTTTT. This gives the protein CASSPTLAGGTGTGELFF. The chain has TRBV12-3 or TRBV12-4 and TRBJ2-2; 12 positions match TRBD2. Trimming took 6 bases from V and 4 from J; bases not matched to a gene: 12. The CDR3 spans 18 residues.

This clonotype was counted only a few times. The chain recombines TRBV5-6 with TRBJ2-1, with D maybe TRBD1 (7 bases). This CDR3 contains 15 residues. Germline V gene data show CDR1 as SGHDT and CDR2 as YYEEEE. The V and J ends lost 2 bases and 8 bases respectively, with 17 bases between them. The CDR3 DNA reads as TGTGCCAGCAGCTTCGGTGGAGGGGGCAATCATGAGCAGTTCTTC. This codes for CASSFGGGGNHEQFF. The full variable domain, its missing parts supplied by reference TRBV5-6 and TRBJ2-1, is DAGVTQSPTHLIKTRGQQVTLRCSPKSGHDTVSWYQQALGQGPQFIFQYYEEEERQRGNFPDRFSGHQFPNYSSELNVNALLLGDSALYLCASSFGGGGNHEQFFGPGTRLTVL.

This chain joins TRBV19 and TRBJ2-7; 9 bases are a match to TRBD1. V was clipped by 4 bases and J by 7 bases; unmatched bases: 11. Germline CDR1 and CDR2: LNHDA and SQIVND (reference sequence). The CDR3 is 15 residues long. The CDR3 sequence is CASSKPGQGVWEQYF. The CDR3 DNA sequence: TGTGCCAGTAGTAAGCCGGGACAGGGTGTTTGGGAGCAGTACTTC.

This chain uses TRBV3-1 with TRBJ1-1; the D gene is possibly TRBD1 (5 bases). This CDR3 is built from 15 residues. Germline CDR1 reads LGHDT; CDR2 reads YNNKEL (reference sequence). V gave up 4 bases and J gave up 2 bases, with 14 bases separating them. CDR3 nucleotides: TGTGCCAGCAGCCTTCACGGGGGGATCAACACTGAAGCTTTCTTT. Translation: CASSLHGGINTEAFF.

This chain connects TRBV20-1 to TRBJ2-3; TRBD2 aligns across 12 bases. V shed 6 bases and J 3 bases; nucleotides not matched to a gene: 7. Germline values: CDR1 DFQATT, CDR2 SNEGSKA (reference sequence). This CDR3 contains 15 residues. The CDR3 nucleotides are TGCAGTGCGAGACTAGCGGGGGCCTTTACAGATACGCAGTATTTT. This sequence encodes CSARLAGAFTDTQYF.

The V gene is TRBV5-4, the J gene TRBJ2-5; D is undetermined. CDR3 length: 14 residues. The ends were cut back, 5 bases at V and 5 bases at J, with 16 bases in the middle. Germline CDR1 reads SGHNT; CDR2 reads YYREEE (reference sequence). In DNA, the CDR3 is TGTGCCAGCAGTCGGAACGAGGAGCAGGAGACCCAGTACTTC. Protein product: CASSRNEEQETQYF.

At least ten counts were recorded for this clonotype. This rearrangement joins TRBV6-5 to TRBJ2-6; TRBD2 aligns across 11 bases. Trimming removed 8 bases from V and 0 bases from J; junction bases left unmatched: 3. Looked up from germline, CDR1 is MNHEY and CDR2 is SVGAGI. This CDR3 comprises 16 residues. The CDR3 DNA reads TGTGCCAGCTCGGGACTAGCGGCCTCTGGGGCCAACGTCCTGACTTTC. Protein sequence: CASSGLAASGANVLTF.

J is TRBJ1-2 and V is TRBV29-1; no definite D call. Germline V gene sequence: CDR1 SQVTM, CDR2 ANQGSEA. The V end lost 6 bases, the J end lost 5 bases, and 16 bases lay between the germline ends. There are 13 residues in the CDR3. The CDR3 is CSVEDRKDYGYTF. The CDR3 region has the DNA TGCAGCGTCGAGGACCGAAAGGATTATGGCTACACCTTC.

CDR3 residues: CASSHRDREETQYF. Here the CDR3 DNA reads TGCGCCAGCAGCCACCGGGACAGGGAAGAGACCCAGTACTTC. The chain couples TRBV23-1 to TRBJ2-5; TRBD1 matches at 9 bases. TRBV23-1 counts as an open reading frame of uncertain function. The CDR3 loop spans 14 amino acids. The V segment lost 6 bases and the J segment 3 bases; nucleotides outside the gene matches: 5.

In this sample, this clonotype turned up a few times. The chain is built from TRBV3-1 and TRBJ2-1, with 7 nucleotides matching TRBD2. CDR1 is LGHDT, CDR2 YNNKEL, per germline (reference sequence). The V gene end was trimmed by 1 base and the J gene end by 3 bases; junction bases not matched to a gene: 3. The CDR3 totals 15 residues. CDR3 sequence (DNA): TGTGCCAGCAGCCAAGTTGCGGGGGACTACAATGAGCAGTTCTTC. Residues: CASSQVAGDYNEQFF.

The sample holds many counts of this clonotype. The chain couples TRBV18 to TRBJ2-5, with 9 bases that match TRBD1. The CDR3 is 15 amino acids. Trimming removed 3 bases from V and 5 bases from J; junction bases left unmatched: 7. Per germline, CDR1 KGHSH and CDR2 LQKENI. CDR3 region: CASSPRTGEVETQYF. The CDR3 nucleotides read TGTGCCAGCTCACCCAGGACAGGGGAGGTGGAGACCCAGTACTTC.

The gene calls are TRBV4-1 and TRBJ1-6; weak D call: TRBD1 (6 bases). The length of the CDR3 is 16 residues. CDR1 and CDR2 from the germline V gene are MGHRA and YSYEKL. Trimming removed 2 bases at V and 4 bases at J, with 12 bases between. The CDR3 nucleotides are TGCGCCAGCAGCCAAACAGGGATCGAATATAATTCACCCCTCCACTTT. Translated: CASSQTGIEYNSPLHF.

In this sample, this clonotype turned up a few times. The chain joins TRBV5-1 to TRBJ2-3, with 12 bases lining up with TRBD2. Trimming cost V 2 bases and J 0 bases; bases outside gene matches: 1. The CDR3 runs to 16 residues. CDR1 and CDR2 from the germline V gene are SGHRS and YFSETQ. CDR3 DNA sequence: TGCGCCAGCAGCTTTGGACTAGCGGGAAGCACAGATACGCAGTATTTT. Protein: CASSFGLAGSTDTQYF.

The chain is built from TRBV20-1 and TRBJ1-4, with D uncertain. The V gene's germline CDR1 is DFQATT and CDR2 SNEGSKA (reference sequence). This CDR3 is built from 10 residues. The V end lost 5 bases, the J end lost 4 bases, and 2 bases lay between the germline ends. CDR3 in DNA: TGCAGTGCTTTTAATGAAAAACTGTTTTTT. Translated: CSAFNEKLFF.